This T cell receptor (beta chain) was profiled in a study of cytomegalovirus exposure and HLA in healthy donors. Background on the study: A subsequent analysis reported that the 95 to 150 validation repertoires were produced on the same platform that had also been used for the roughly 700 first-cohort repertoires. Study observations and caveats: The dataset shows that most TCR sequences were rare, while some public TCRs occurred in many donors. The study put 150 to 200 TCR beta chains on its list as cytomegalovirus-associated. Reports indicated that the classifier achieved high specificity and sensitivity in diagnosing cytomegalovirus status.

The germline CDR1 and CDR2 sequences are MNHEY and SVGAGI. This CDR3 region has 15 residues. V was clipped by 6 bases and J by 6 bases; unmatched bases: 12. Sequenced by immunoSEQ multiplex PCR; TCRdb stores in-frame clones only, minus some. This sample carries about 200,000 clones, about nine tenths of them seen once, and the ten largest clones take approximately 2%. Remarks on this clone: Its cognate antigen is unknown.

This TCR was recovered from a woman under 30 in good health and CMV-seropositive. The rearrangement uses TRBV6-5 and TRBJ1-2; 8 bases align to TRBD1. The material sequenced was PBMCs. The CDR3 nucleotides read TGTGCCAGCAGCTCTGACAGGGGTAGTAGACATGGCTACACCTTC. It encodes CASSSDRGSRHGYTF.